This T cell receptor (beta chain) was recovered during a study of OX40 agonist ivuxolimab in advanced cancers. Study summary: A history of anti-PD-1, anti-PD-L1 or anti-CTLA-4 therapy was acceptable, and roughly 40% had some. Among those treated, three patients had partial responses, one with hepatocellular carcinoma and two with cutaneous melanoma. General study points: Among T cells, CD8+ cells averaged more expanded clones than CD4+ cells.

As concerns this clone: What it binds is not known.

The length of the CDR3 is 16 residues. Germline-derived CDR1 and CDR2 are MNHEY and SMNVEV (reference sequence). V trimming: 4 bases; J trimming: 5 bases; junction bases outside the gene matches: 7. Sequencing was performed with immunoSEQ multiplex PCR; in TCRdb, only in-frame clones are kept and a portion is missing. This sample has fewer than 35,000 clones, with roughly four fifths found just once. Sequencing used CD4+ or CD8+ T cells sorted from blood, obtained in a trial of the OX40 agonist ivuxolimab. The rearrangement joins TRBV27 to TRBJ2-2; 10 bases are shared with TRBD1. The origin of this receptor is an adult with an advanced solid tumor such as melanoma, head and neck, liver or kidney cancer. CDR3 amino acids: CASSSRQGAMTGELFF. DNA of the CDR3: TGTGCCAGCAGTTCTAGACAGGGGGCCATGACCGGGGAGCTGTTTTTT.